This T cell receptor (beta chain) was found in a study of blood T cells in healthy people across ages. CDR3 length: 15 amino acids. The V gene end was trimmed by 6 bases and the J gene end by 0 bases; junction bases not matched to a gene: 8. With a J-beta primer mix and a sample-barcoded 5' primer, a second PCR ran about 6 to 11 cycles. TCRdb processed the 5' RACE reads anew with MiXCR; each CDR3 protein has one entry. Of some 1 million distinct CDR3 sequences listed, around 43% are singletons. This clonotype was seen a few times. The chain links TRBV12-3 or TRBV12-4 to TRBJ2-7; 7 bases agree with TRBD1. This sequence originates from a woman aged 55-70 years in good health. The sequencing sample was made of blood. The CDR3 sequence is CASSRATGSSYEQYF. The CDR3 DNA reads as TGTGCCAGCAGCCGGGCGACAGGGAGCTCCTACGAGCAGTACTTC.